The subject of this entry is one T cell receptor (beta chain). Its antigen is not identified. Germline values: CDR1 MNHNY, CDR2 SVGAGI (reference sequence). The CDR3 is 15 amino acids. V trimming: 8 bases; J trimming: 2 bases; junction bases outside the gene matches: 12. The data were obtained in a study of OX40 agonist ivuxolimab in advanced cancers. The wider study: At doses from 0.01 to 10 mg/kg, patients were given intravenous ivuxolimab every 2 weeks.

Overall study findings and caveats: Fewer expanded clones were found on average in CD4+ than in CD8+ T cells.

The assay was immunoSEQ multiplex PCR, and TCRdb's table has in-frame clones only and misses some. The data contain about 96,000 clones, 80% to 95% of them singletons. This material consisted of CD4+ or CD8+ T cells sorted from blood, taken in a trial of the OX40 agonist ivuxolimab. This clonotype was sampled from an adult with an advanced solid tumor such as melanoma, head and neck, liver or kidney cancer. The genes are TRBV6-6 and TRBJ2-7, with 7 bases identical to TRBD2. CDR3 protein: CASAPPGGKTYEQYF. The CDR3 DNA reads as TGTGCCAGCGCCCCCCCGGGGGGAAAAACCTACGAGCAGTACTTC.